The rows below give T cell receptor beta chains drawn from one sample of a study of T cells in Graves' hyperthyroidism and ophthalmopathy. TCRdb reprocessed the multiplex PCR reads with MiXCR, giving one entry per CDR3 protein. The sample consists of about 210,000 distinct CDR3 sequences, 17% of them appearing once. The sequenced material came from blood. These receptors came from a man over 45 with Graves' hyperthyroidism. Each CDR3 is given with its conserved first and last residue. Fields, in order: V gene, J gene, CDR3 protein.

TRBV12-3/TRBV12-4	TRBJ1-1	CASSLETGNSYEQYFGPGTEAFF
TRBV6-1	TRBJ2-1	CASTRLAGEDNEQFF
TRBV6-5	TRBJ1-2	CASSHSRMGYGYTF
TRBV18	TRBJ2-1	CASSPPLAERTSYNEQFF
TRBV20-1	TRBJ2-1	CGGWSVNEQFF
TRBV11-2	TRBJ2-7	CASSMLDGGEGYEQYF
TRBV28	TRBJ2-5	CASSSISGQQETQYF
TRBV29-1	TRBJ1-3	CSGGGGERNTIYF
TRBV20-1	TRBJ2-5	CSAMIGATQYF
TRBV7-9	TRBJ2-7	CASTTGTFAYEQYF
TRBV5-1	TRBJ2-3	CASSPASNTLTQYF
TRBV10-1	TRBJ2-7	CASSEGLDEQYF
TRBV28	TRBJ2-4	CASRDLQGYGKNIQYF
TRBV12-3/TRBV12-4	TRBJ2-6	CASRGGASGANVLTF
TRBV2	TRBJ2-3	CASNRQGAREDTQYF
TRBV6-6	TRBJ1-6	CASSYEGQGYSPLHF
TRBV2	TRBJ1-2	CASSEGRVQANYGYTF
TRBV6-2/TRBV6-3	TRBJ2-7	CASLDSSSYEQYF
TRBV20-1	TRBJ1-1	CSATDWGQGPGAFF
TRBV11-2	TRBJ1-1	CASSLDRVAEAFF
TRBV6-2/TRBV6-3	TRBJ2-7	CASSSGLLNYEQYF
TRBV7-2	TRBJ1-5	CASSSPGIGQPQHF
TRBV7-8	TRBJ2-5	CASSLGVQAVWRTQYF
TRBV2	TRBJ2-3	CASRDWLAGGDTQYF
TRBV18	TRBJ2-1	CASSEGLAETEQFF
TRBV28	TRBJ2-7	CASSFGSTEQYF
TRBV12-3/TRBV12-4	TRBJ1-1	CASSLKGRRSEAFF
TRBV6-2/TRBV6-3	TRBJ1-1	CASSYGVHTEAFF
TRBV5-5	TRBJ1-1	CASSGYLNTEAFF
TRBV7-9	TRBJ2-1	CASSSSPTTSGGQWNNEQFF
TRBV10-2	TRBJ2-4	CASSDWAGGSKNIQYF
TRBV27	TRBJ2-4	CASSLRVGAVGVSKNIQYF
TRBV28	TRBJ1-2	CASSLGWDGYTF
TRBV7-9	TRBJ2-7	CASSPSGAGLAGTYEQYF
TRBV6-1	TRBJ2-5	CAGSPGRQTQYF
TRBV5-1	TRBJ2-7	CASKTGTTTSYEQYF
TRBV27	TRBJ2-7	CASSSPVTVAVYEQYF
TRBV11-2	TRBJ2-1	CASSPHALGTDNEQFF
TRBV20-1	TRBJ2-1	CSARKTGGLAGVISYNEQFF
TRBV5-1	TRBJ1-1	CASSLVKNTEAFF
TRBV7-9	TRBJ1-4	CASRLISGEKLFF
TRBV20-1	TRBJ2-2	CSARALEGQGGYTGELFF
TRBV3-1	TRBJ2-7	CASSGQGAWEQYF
TRBV28	TRBJ1-2	CASSLVEEVDSYTF
TRBV4-1	TRBJ1-1	CASSQDMNPGEAFF
TRBV11-3	TRBJ2-1	CASSPNGAEQFF
TRBV11-3	TRBJ2-1	CASSLGRLAPYNEQFF
TRBV7-2	TRBJ2-1	CASSLTDHIDNEQFF
TRBV28	TRBJ2-1	CASVAPGQTYNEQFF
TRBV7-9	TRBJ2-7	CASSLGAGGVFYEQYF
TRBV6-1	TRBJ2-7	CASSPMNRGLTYEQYF
TRBV20-1	TRBJ2-7	CSAGGGGLAGREQYF
TRBV28	TRBJ1-5	CASSPDRDKDQPQHF
TRBV29-1	TRBJ2-1	CSVELGRASSYNEQFF